The 10 T cell receptor beta chains presented below share a single source sample, sequenced in a study of T cell changes during pregnancy in multiple sclerosis. Generated by immunoSEQ multiplex PCR, the TCRdb table keeps only in-frame clones and is missing some. This repertoire shows tens of thousands of clones, 80% to 95% found once; its top ten account for 2.2%. The sequencing here drew on peripheral blood, taken in the third trimester of pregnancy. The origin of the receptors is a female donor with multiple sclerosis, enrolled in a pregnancy study.

The V call is TRBV7-2, the J call TRBJ2-7; 14 bases agree with TRBD2. V lost 4 bases and J lost 4; bases outside the gene matches: 9. Per the germline V gene, CDR1 is SGHTA and CDR2 is FQGNSA. The CDR3 is 17 amino acids. CDR3 protein: CASSSARGLAGGYEQYF. The CDR3 nucleotides are TGTGCCAGCAGCTCCGCGCGAGGACTAGCGGGAGGATACGAGCAGTACTTC.

This chain joins TRBV7-9 and TRBJ1-4; TRBD1 is a possible D gene (5 bases). The germline V and J ends were trimmed by 5 bases and 7 bases, with 20 bases remaining between them. The CDR3 extends over 16 amino acids. From germline, CDR1 is SEHNR and CDR2 FQNEAQ (reference sequence). The CDR3 is CASSISGTSFGEKLFF. The CDR3 bases are TGTGCCAGCAGCATCTCCGGGACTTCTTTTGGTGAAAAACTGTTTTTT.

Here the CDR3 DNA reads TGTGCCACCAGCAGTTACAGGGAGTGGGAGCAGTACTTC. Amino acids: CATSSYREWEQYF. The gene calls are TRBV15 and TRBJ2-7; TRBD1 might be the D (6 bases). The CDR3 covers 13 residues. The germline V gene encodes CDR1 LNHNV and CDR2 YYDKDF (reference sequence). V was cut by 3 bases and J by 7 bases, with 13 bases left in between. The full variable domain, in which reference TRBV15 and TRBJ2-7 provide the parts outside the CDR3, is DAMVIQNPRYQVTQFGKPVTLSCSQTLNHNVMYWYQQKSSQAPKLLFHYYDKDFNNEADTPDNFQSRRPNTSFCFLDIRSPGLGDTAMYLCATSSYREWEQYFGPGTRLTVT.

The chain has TRBV27 and TRBJ2-3, with TRBD2 matching 14 bases. Germline assignment: CDR1 MNHEY and CDR2 SMNVEV (reference sequence). This CDR3 region has 14 residues. J was trimmed by 9 bases and V by 7 bases; bases with no gene match: 6. DNA for the CDR3: TGTGCCAGCACCGACGGACTAGCGGGAGGCACGCAGTATTTT. It encodes CASTDGLAGGTQYF.

J is TRBJ1-4 and V is TRBV18; the match to TRBD1 covers 7 bases. This CDR3 has 16 amino acids. Germline V gene lookup returns CDR1 KGHSH and CDR2 LQKENI. Unmatched junction bases numbered 13, after V lost 5 bases and J lost 7 bases. CDR3 DNA: TGTGCCAGCTCAGCCCTCGACAGGGACCGAACTGAAAAACTGTTTTTT. Translating gives CASSALDRDRTEKLFF. The full variable domain, completed using reference TRBV18 and TRBJ1-4, is NAGVMQNPRHLVRRRGQEARLRCSPMKGHSHVYWYRQLPEEGLKFMVYLQKENIIDESGMPKERFSAEFPKEGPSILRIQQVVRGDSAAYFCASSALDRDRTEKLFFGSGTQLSVL.

J is TRBJ2-3 and V is TRBV6-4; TRBD2 matches at 9 bases. V trimming: 3 bases; J trimming: 1 base; junction bases outside the gene matches: 8. Germline CDR1 reads MRHNA; CDR2 reads SNTAGT. The CDR3 length is 17 residues. CDR3 DNA sequence: TGTGCCAGCAGTGAGACGACTAGCGGAGGGGGCACAGATACGCAGTATTTT. Its protein is CASSETTSGGGTDTQYF.

The genes are TRBV5-1 and TRBJ1-1; unclear D gene. Germline CDR1 reads SGHRS; CDR2 reads YFSETQ. The V and J ends lost 0 bases and 2 bases respectively, with 8 bases between them. The length of the CDR3 is 14 residues. The CDR3 region is CASSLGLTNTEAFF. CDR3 nucleotide sequence: TGCGCCAGCAGCTTGGGCCTGACAAACACTGAAGCTTTCTTT.

CDR3 amino acids: CASSQRQNSYEQYF. The CDR3 nucleotides read TGTGCCAGCAGTCAACGACAGAACTCCTACGAGCAGTACTTC. The rearrangement uses TRBV27 and TRBJ2-7, with a possible D match to TRBD1 (5 bases). In germline, CDR1 is MNHEY, CDR2 SMNVEV (reference sequence). The V and J ends lost 5 bases and 0 bases respectively, with 11 bases between them. This CDR3 spans 14 amino acids.

This clone is labeled medium-sized (0.01 to 0.1%). The chain carries TRBV18 and TRBJ1-1, with D uncertain. Germline-derived CDR1 and CDR2 are KGHSH and LQKENI. This CDR3 comprises 14 residues. V was cut by 2 bases and J by 1 base, with 8 bases left in between. The CDR3 DNA reads as TGTGCCAGCTCACCATCACATCGGAACACTGAAGCTTTCTTT. Its translation is CASSPSHRNTEAFF.

A remark on this clone: Relative to the germline gene, one junction end is altered; a read error may explain this. The V and J genes are TRBV7-7 and TRBJ2-1; D is ambiguous. The CDR3 extends over 13 amino acids. Germline CDR1 SSHAT, CDR2 FNYEAQ (reference sequence). DNA of the CDR3: TGTGCTAGCAGCCGAACCCCGGGCAATGAGCAGTTCTTC. Protein product: CASSRTPGNEQFF.